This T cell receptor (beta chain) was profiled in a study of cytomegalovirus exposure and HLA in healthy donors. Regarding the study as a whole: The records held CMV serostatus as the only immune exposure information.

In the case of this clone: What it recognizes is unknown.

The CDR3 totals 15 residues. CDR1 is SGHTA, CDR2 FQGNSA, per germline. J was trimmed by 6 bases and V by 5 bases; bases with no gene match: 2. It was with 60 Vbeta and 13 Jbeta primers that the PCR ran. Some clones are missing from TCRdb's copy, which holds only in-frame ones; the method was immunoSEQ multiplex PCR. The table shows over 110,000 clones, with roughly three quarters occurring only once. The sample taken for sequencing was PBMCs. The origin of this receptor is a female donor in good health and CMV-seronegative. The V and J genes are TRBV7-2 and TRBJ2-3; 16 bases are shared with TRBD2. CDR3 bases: TGTGCCAGCAGCCTGGGACTAGCGGGAGGGGATACGCAGTATTTT. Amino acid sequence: CASSLGLAGGDTQYF.